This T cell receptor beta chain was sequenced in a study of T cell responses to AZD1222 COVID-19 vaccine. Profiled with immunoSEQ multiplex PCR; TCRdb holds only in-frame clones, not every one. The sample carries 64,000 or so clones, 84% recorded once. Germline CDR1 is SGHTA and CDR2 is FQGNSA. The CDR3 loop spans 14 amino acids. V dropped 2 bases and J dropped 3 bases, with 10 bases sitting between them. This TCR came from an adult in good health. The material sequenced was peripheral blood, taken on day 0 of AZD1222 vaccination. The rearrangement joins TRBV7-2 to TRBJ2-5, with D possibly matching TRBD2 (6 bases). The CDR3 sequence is CASSLMAGKETQYF. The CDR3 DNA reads TGTGCCAGCAGCTTAATGGCGGGGAAAGAGACCCAGTACTTC.